Reported below is one T cell receptor beta chain. Its antigen is currently unknown. This record comes from a study of T cells in localized non-small cell lung cancer. Regarding the study as a whole: Uninvolved adjacent lung showed higher T cell clonality than tumor.

Trimming shortened V by 4 bases and J by 0 bases, and 22 bases separated the two germline ends. This CDR3 has 18 amino acids. In germline, CDR1 is SGHNT, CDR2 YYREEE (reference sequence). Clones were read by immunoSEQ multiplex PCR, and TCRdb kept only the in-frame ones, dropping some. This table holds tens of thousands of clones, approximately 81% found once. V gene TRBV5-4 combines with J gene TRBJ1-2; maybe TRBD1 (6 bases). Material: peripheral blood, obtained before any cancer treatment. This TCR was sampled from a male donor aged 60 or older with stage II squamous cell lung carcinoma. CDR3 nucleotides: TGTGCCAGCAGCCCCGGCGGCAGGGGAGCTGATGCTAACTATGGCTACACCTTC. The encoded protein is CASSPGGRGADANYGYTF.